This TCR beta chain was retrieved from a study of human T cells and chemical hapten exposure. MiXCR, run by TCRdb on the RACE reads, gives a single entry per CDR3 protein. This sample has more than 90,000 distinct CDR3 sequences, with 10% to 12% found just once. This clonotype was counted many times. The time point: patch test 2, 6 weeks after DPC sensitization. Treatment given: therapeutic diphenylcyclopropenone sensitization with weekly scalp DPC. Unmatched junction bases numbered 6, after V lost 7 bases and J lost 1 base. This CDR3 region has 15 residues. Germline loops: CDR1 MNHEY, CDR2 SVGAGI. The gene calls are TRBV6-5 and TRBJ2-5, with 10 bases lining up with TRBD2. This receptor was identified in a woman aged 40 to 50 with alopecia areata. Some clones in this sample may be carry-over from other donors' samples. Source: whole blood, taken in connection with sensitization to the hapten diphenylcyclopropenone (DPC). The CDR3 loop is CASTFQRGGQETQYF. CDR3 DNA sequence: TGTGCCAGCACCTTTCAGCGGGGGGGCCAAGAGACCCAGTACTTC.